The clone carrying this T cell receptor (beta chain) was recorded a few times. No antigen is known for it. The source of the sample is a study of cytomegalovirus exposure and HLA in healthy donors. Study-wide points: Later analysis associated a missense DCLRE1C variant with TCR beta V- and J-gene trimming.

Primers: 60 Vbeta forward and 13 Jbeta reverse. Libraries were prepared by immunoSEQ multiplex PCR; TCRdb keeps only in-frame clonotypes and omits some of them. Of about 190,000 clones listed, about an eighth are singletons. CDR3 length equals 14 residues. Trimming removed 5 bases from V and 1 base from J, with 9 bases in between. Germline V gene lookup returns CDR1 MNHNY and CDR2 SVGAGI (reference sequence). The origin of this receptor is a man aged 50 to 59 in good health and CMV-seropositive. The sample taken for sequencing was PBMCs. The gene calls are TRBV6-6 and TRBJ1-5, with D unresolved. The CDR3 spells CASSPRGSNQPQHF. The CDR3 bases are TGTGCCAGCAGTCCTCGGGGAAGCAATCAGCCCCAGCATTTT.